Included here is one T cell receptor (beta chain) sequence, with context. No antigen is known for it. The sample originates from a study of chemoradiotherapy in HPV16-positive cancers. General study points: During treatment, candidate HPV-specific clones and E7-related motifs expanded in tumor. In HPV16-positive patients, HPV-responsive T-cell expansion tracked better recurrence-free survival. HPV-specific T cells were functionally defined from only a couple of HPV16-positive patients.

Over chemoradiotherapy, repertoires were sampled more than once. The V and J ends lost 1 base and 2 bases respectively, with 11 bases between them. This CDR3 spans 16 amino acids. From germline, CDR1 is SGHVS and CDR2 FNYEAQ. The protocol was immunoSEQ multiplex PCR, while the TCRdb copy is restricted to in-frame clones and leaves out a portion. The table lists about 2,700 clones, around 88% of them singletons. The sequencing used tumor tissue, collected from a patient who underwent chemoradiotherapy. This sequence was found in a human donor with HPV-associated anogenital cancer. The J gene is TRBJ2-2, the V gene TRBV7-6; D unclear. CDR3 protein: CASSLESGFNTGELFF. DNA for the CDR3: TGTGCCAGCAGCTTAGAATCTGGCTTTAACACCGGGGAGCTGTTTTTT.